The 12 T cell receptor beta chains given below trace back to one sample, sequenced in a study of blood T cell repertoires in COVID-19. Repertoires were generated with immunoSEQ multiplex PCR, while TCRdb's copy carries only in-frame clones and drops some. This table has around 71,000 clones, about four fifths appearing once. The sample comprised peripheral blood. These receptor sequences come from a man in his sixties or seventies with acute or convalescent COVID-19.

The V call is TRBV11-2, the J call TRBJ1-1; D unclear. The CDR3 covers 13 residues. Looked up from germline, CDR1 is SGHAT and CDR2 is FQNNGV. Trimming took off 4 bases at V and 4 bases at J, with 10 bases between the two ends. This CDR3 reads CASSYYEGTEAFF. The CDR3 region has the DNA TGTGCCAGCAGCTATTATGAGGGCACTGAAGCTTTCTTT. The variable domain in full, completed from reference TRBV11-2 and TRBJ1-1, reads EAGVAQSPRYKIIEKRQSVAFWCNPISGHATLYWYQQILGQGPKLLIQFQNNGVVDDSQLPKDRFSAERLKGVDSTLKIQPAKLEDSAVYLCASSYYEGTEAFFGQGTRLTVV.

V usage is TRBV29-1 and J usage is TRBJ1-5; 8 bases fit TRBD1. Germline CDR1 reads SQVTM; CDR2 reads ANQGSEA. The ends lost 5 bases at V and 1 base at J; junction bases unmatched: 4. The CDR3 spans 14 residues. CDR3 residues: CSVTTGGSNQPQHF. The CDR3 DNA is TGCAGCGTTACTACAGGGGGAAGCAATCAGCCCCAGCATTTT.

The chain is built from TRBV3-1 (or the pseudogene TRBV3-2) and TRBJ1-4; TRBD1 is a possible D gene (5 bases). The V gene's germline CDR1 is LGHDT and CDR2 YNNKEL (reference sequence). CDR3 length: 13 residues. V dropped 3 bases and J dropped 7 bases, with 9 bases sitting between them. This CDR3 reads CASSQQGGEKLFF. The CDR3 DNA is TGTGCCAGCAGCCAGCAGGGAGGTGAAAAACTGTTTTTT.

The rearrangement uses TRBV5-1 and TRBJ1-1, with D uncertain. There are 13 residues in the CDR3. Germline V gene sequence: CDR1 SGHRS, CDR2 YFSETQ. The V and J ends lost 2 bases and 0 bases respectively, with 5 bases between them. The CDR3 here is CASSFEVNTEAFF. The CDR3 nucleotides are TGCGCCAGCAGCTTCGAGGTGAACACTGAAGCTTTCTTT.

This clone was recorded once. The chain links TRBV11-2 to TRBJ2-1, with D perhaps TRBD1 (6 bases). In germline, CDR1 is SGHAT, CDR2 FQNNGV. This CDR3 is 15 amino acids long. V was trimmed by 3 bases and J by 4 bases, leaving 13 bases between them. In DNA form, the CDR3 reads TGTGCCAGCAGCTTCGGACAGAAGGCGTACAATGAGCAGTTCTTC. Translated, it gives CASSFGQKAYNEQFF.

The gene calls are TRBV5-1 and TRBJ2-7; the D is unclear. The V and J ends lost 0 bases and 3 bases respectively, with 16 bases between them. The CDR3 covers 16 residues. Germline lookup yields CDR1 SGHRS and CDR2 YFSETQ. As DNA, the CDR3 is TGCGCCAGCAGCTTGGAAGTCCCAGGAATATACTACGAGCAGTACTTC. Its protein is CASSLEVPGIYYEQYF. The complete variable domain, with remaining parts taken from reference TRBV5-1 and TRBJ2-7, reads KAGVTQTPRYLIKTRGQQVTLSCSPISGHRSVSWYQQTPGQGLQFLFEYFSETQRNKGNFPGRFSGRQFSNSRSEMNVSTLELGDSALYLCASSLEVPGIYYEQYFGPGTRLTVT.

The chain carries TRBV27 and TRBJ1-1; D may be TRBD1 (5 bases). This CDR3 contains 13 residues. Per the germline V gene, CDR1 is MNHEY and CDR2 is SMNVEV (reference sequence). The V end was cut by 2 bases, the J end by 7 bases, with 11 bases between. The CDR3 here is CASSLRGVDEAFF. CDR3 coding DNA: TGTGCCAGCAGTTTAAGGGGTGTAGATGAAGCTTTCTTT.

This clone was picked up one time. Here the CDR3 reads CAWSRTASGVNEKLFF. Written as DNA, the CDR3 is TGTGCCTGGAGTCGTACAGCCTCAGGGGTAAATGAAAAACTGTTTTTT. The rearrangement joins TRBV30 to TRBJ1-4, with a weak D call TRBD1 (6 bases). The CDR3 covers 16 residues. V lost 2 bases and J 5 bases, leaving 18 bases between the germline ends. Germline V gene sequence: CDR1 GTSNPN, CDR2 SVGIG (reference sequence).

The chain couples TRBV19 to TRBJ2-2, with D perhaps matching TRBD2 (6 bases). The CDR3 consists of 15 residues. Trimming took off 6 bases at V and 7 bases at J, with 18 bases between the two ends. CDR1 is LNHDA, CDR2 SQIVND, per germline (reference sequence). As DNA, the CDR3 is TGTGCCAGTAGCCTTACTAGCCAAGTTTACGGGGAGCTGTTTTTT. This translates into CASSLTSQVYGELFF.

The rearrangement links TRBV5-4 to TRBJ1-2, with a weak D call TRBD1 (6 bases). The CDR3 runs 16 residues. V lost 4 bases and J 2 bases, leaving 18 bases between the germline ends. CDR1 SGHNT and CDR2 YYREEE come from the germline V gene (reference sequence). This CDR3 reads CASSAGGGSLNYGYTF. DNA for the CDR3: TGTGCCAGCAGCGCGGGGGGCGGGAGCCTAAACTATGGCTACACCTTC. The full variable domain, in which reference TRBV5-4 and TRBJ1-2 provide the parts outside the CDR3, is ETGVTQSPTHLIKTRGQQVTLRCSSQSGHNTVSWYQQALGQGPQFIFQYYREEENGRGNFPPRFSGLQFPNYSSELNVNALELDDSALYLCASSAGGGSLNYGYTFGSGTRLTVV.

The J gene is TRBJ1-1, the V gene TRBV29-1; the D gene is possibly TRBD1 (5 bases). V dropped 4 bases and J dropped 10 bases, with 19 bases sitting between them. Germline V lookup: CDR1 SQVTM, CDR2 ANQGSEA. This CDR3 spans 13 amino acids. DNA of the CDR3: TGCAGCGTTGTAATCGCGGTCGGAGGGGCAGCTTTCTTT. Translation: CSVVIAVGGAAFF. Full variable domain (outside the CDR3, taken from reference TRBV29-1 and TRBJ1-1): SAVISQKPSRDICQRGTSLTIQCQVDSQVTMMFWYRQQPGQSLTLIATANQGSEATYESGFVIDKFPISRPNLTFSTLTVSNMSPEDSSIYLCSVVIAVGGAAFFGQGTRLTVV.

V is TRBV7-2 and J is TRBJ2-1, with 7 bases that match TRBD1. Germline V gene sequence: CDR1 SGHTA, CDR2 FQGNSA. CDR3 length: 15 amino acids. J was trimmed by 7 bases and V by 5 bases; bases with no gene match: 11. CDR3 nucleotides: TGTGCCAGCAGCGAGAGGACAGGTCCTGAGAATGAGCAGTTCTTC. It specifies CASSERTGPENEQFF.